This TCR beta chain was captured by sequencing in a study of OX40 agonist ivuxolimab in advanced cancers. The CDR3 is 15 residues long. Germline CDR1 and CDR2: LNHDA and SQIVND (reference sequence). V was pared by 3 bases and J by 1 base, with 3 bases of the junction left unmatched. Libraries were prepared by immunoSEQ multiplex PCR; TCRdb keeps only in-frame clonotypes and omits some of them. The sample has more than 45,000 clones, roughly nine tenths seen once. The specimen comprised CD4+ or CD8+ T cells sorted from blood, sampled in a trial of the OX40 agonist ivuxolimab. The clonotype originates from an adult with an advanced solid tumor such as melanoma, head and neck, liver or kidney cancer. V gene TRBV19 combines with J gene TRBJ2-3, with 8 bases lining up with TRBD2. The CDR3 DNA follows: TGTGCCAGTAGTATGGACGGGAGGGGCACAGATACGCAGTATTTT. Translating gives CASSMDGRGTDTQYF.